The present TCR beta chain was sequenced within a study of OX40 agonist ivuxolimab in advanced cancers. This clone has only one observation. Its antigen is not known. Study-wide results and limits: Averaging showed that CD8+ T cells had more expanded clones than CD4+ did.

Repertoires were generated with immunoSEQ multiplex PCR, while TCRdb's copy carries only in-frame clones and drops some. Here the sample spans around 53,000 clones, 85% being singletons. The CDR3 spans 17 residues. The germline CDR1 and CDR2 sequences are MNHNS and SASEGT. V lost 2 bases and J 0 bases, leaving 16 bases between the germline ends. The chain recombines TRBV6-1 with TRBJ1-1; D not resolved. This clonotype was sampled from an adult with an advanced solid tumor such as melanoma, head and neck, liver or kidney cancer. The sample in question was CD4+ or CD8+ T cells sorted from blood, obtained in a trial of the OX40 agonist ivuxolimab. The CDR3 DNA reads as TGTGCCAGCAGTGAATGGGGTGGTGACACCCTGAACACTGAAGCTTTCTTT. Amino acids: CASSEWGGDTLNTEAFF.